This T cell receptor (beta chain) was captured by sequencing in a study of T cell responses to AZD1222 COVID-19 vaccine. Germline V gene lookup returns CDR1 SGHRS and CDR2 YFSETQ. The CDR3 has 15 amino acids. Trimming cost V 2 bases and J 2 bases; bases outside gene matches: 4. A word on this clone: Its matching antigen is unknown.

The study, taken as a whole, reports: Nearly half of spike-specific TCRs reportedly target unmutated variant regions. Females outnumbered males among donors, who were mostly white British; clonal diversity was possibly underestimated. Baseline seropositivity occurred in only 5 to 7 AZD1222 recipients.

The protocol was immunoSEQ multiplex PCR, while the TCRdb copy is restricted to in-frame clones and leaves out a portion. The table has around 53,000 clones, 85% to 90% seen once. Sequencing used peripheral blood, obtained on day 0 of MenACWY control vaccination. This clonotype was sampled from an adult in good health. The chain has TRBV5-1 and TRBJ1-1, with TRBD1 matching over 9 bases. The CDR3 DNA follows: TGCGCCAGCAGCTTCCGGACAGGGGCTAACACTGAAGCTTTCTTT. Translated: CASSFRTGANTEAFF. Drawing the rest from reference TRBV5-1 and TRBJ1-1, the complete variable domain is KAGVTQTPRYLIKTRGQQVTLSCSPISGHRSVSWYQQTPGQGLQFLFEYFSETQRNKGNFPGRFSGRQFSNSRSEMNVSTLELGDSALYLCASSFRTGANTEAFFGQGTRLTVV.